This T cell receptor beta chain was documented in a study of STAT3 mutations in large granular lymphocyte leukemia. As regards this clone: Antigen: not known.

Some clones are missing from TCRdb's copy, which holds only in-frame ones; the method was immunoSEQ multiplex PCR. The repertoire holds approximately 25,000 clones, with less than 95% as singletons. Study-wide findings and caveats: In several patients, dominant TCR clone burden exceeded STAT3 mutant burden. In T-cell large granular lymphocyte leukemia, about half of patients showed multiple immunodominant subclonotypes. Persisting codominant clonotypes may have hidden a small pathogenic clone.

V lost 4 bases and J lost 4; bases outside the gene matches: 5. This CDR3 region has 14 residues. In germline, CDR1 is MDHEN, CDR2 SYDVKM. The sequence was collected from a man aged 40-49 years with T-cell large granular lymphocyte leukemia. Some clones in this sample may be carry-over from other donors' samples. Sequenced material: peripheral blood mononuclear cells. The rearrangement links TRBV28 to TRBJ1-2; 8 bases match TRBD1. This CDR3 is CASSSGQGAYGYTF. The CDR3 DNA follows: TGTGCCAGCAGTTCAGGGCAGGGGGCCTATGGCTACACCTTC.